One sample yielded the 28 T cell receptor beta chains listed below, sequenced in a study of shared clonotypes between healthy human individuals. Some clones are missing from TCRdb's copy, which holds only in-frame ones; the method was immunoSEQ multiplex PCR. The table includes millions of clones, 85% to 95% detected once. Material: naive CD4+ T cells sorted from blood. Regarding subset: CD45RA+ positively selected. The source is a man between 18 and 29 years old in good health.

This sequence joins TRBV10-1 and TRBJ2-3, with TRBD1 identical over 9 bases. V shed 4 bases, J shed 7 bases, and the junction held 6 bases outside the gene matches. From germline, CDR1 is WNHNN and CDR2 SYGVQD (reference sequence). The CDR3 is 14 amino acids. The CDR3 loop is CASSVTGGRNTQYF. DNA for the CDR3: TGCGCCAGCAGTGTAACAGGGGGCCGAAATACGCAGTATTTT.

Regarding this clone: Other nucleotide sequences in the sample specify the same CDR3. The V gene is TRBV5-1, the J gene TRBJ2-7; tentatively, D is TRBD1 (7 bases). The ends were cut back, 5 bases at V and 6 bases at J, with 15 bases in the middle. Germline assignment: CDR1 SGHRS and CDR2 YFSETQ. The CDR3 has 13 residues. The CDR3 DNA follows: TGCGCCAGCAGTTTTATCCAGGGGGGCGAGCAGTACTTC. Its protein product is CASSFIQGGEQYF.

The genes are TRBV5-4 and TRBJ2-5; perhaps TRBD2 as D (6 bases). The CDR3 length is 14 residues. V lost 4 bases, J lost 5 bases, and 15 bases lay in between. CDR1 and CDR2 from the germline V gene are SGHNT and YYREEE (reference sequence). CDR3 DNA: TGTGCCAGCAGCCGGGAGACGGGCCGCGAGACCCAGTACTTC. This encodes CASSRETGRETQYF. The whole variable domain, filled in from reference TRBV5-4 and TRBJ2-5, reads ETGVTQSPTHLIKTRGQQVTLRCSSQSGHNTVSWYQQALGQGPQFIFQYYREEENGRGNFPPRFSGLQFPNYSSELNVNALELDDSALYLCASSRETGRETQYFGPGTRLLVL.

The CDR3 region is CASSQGSIALTDTQYF. In DNA, the CDR3 is TGCGCCAGCAGCCAAGGGTCCATCGCCCTCACAGATACGCAGTATTTT. The chain is built from TRBV4-1 and TRBJ2-3; D gene uncertain. The CDR3 runs 16 residues. Trimming pared 1 base from V and 2 bases from J, leaving 13 bases between. Germline-derived CDR1 and CDR2 are MGHRA and YSYEKL.

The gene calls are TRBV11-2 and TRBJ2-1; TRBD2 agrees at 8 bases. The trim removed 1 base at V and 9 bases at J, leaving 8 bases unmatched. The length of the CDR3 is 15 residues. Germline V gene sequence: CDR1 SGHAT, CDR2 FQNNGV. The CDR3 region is CASSLVNGRAGEQFF. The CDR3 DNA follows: TGTGCCAGCAGCTTAGTCAACGGGAGGGCCGGTGAGCAGTTCTTC.

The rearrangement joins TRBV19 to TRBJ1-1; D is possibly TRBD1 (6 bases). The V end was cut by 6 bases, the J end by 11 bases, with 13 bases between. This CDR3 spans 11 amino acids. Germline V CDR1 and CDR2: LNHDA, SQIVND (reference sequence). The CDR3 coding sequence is TGTGCCAGTAGCCGCACAGGGTCGGCTTTCTTT. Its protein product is CASSRTGSAFF.

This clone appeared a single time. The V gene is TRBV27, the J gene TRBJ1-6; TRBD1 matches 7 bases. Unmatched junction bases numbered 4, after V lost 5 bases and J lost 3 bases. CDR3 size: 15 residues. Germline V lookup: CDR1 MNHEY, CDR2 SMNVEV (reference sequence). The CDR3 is CASSTRTGYNSPLHF. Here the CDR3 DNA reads TGTGCCAGCAGTACACGGACAGGCTATAATTCACCCCTCCACTTT.

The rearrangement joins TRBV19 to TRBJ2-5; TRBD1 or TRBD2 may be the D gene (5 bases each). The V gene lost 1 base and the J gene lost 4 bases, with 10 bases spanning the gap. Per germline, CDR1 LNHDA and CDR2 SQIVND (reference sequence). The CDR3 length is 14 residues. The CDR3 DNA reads TGTGCCAGTAGTATAGGTAGGGACCCAGAGACCCAGTACTTC. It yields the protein CASSIGRDPETQYF.

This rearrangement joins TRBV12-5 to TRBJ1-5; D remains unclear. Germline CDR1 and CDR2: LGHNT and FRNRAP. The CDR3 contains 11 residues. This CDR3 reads CAKNSNQPQHF. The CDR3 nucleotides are TGTGCCAAGAATAGCAATCAGCCCCAGCATTTT.

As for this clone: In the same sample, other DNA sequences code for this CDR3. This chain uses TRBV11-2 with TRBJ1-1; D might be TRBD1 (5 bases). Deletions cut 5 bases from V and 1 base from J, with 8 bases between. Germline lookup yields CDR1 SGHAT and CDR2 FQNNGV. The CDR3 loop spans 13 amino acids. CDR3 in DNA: TGTGCCAGCAGCCCCACAGGGAACACTGAAGCTTTCTTT. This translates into CASSPTGNTEAFF.

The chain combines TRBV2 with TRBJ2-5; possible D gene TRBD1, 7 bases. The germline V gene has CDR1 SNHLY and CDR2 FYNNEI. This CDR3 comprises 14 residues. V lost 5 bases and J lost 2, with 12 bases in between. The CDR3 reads CASSRPGGQETQYF. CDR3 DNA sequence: TGTGCCAGCAGTAGACCAGGGGGGCAAGAGACCCAGTACTTC.

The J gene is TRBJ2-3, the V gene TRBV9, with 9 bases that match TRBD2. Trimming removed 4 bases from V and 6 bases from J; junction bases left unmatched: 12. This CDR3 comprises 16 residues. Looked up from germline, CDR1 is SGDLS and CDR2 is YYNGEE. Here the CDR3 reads CASSPGTSRTGDTQYF. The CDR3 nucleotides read TGTGCCAGCAGCCCCGGGACTAGCAGGACGGGGGATACGCAGTATTTT.

The CDR3 sequence: CASTPGQGYQPQHF. CDR3 coding DNA: TGTGCCAGTACTCCGGGACAGGGTTATCAGCCCCAGCATTTT. V is TRBV19 and J is TRBJ1-5; 9 nucleotides agree with TRBD1. The CDR3 covers 14 residues. The junction had 6 bases not matched to a gene; V was cut back by 7 bases and J by 5 bases. Germline CDR1 and CDR2: LNHDA and SQIVND (reference sequence).

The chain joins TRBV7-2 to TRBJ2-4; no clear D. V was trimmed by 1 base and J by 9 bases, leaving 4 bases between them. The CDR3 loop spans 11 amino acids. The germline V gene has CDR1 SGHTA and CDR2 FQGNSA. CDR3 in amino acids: CASSLVAIQYF. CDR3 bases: TGTGCCAGCAGCTTAGTCGCCATTCAGTACTTC.

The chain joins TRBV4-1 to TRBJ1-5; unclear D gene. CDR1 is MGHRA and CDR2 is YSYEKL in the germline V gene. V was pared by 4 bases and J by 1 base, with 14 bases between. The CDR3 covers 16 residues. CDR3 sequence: CASSREGMASNQPQHF. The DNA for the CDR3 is TGCGCCAGCAGCCGGGAGGGAATGGCGAGCAATCAGCCCCAGCATTTT.

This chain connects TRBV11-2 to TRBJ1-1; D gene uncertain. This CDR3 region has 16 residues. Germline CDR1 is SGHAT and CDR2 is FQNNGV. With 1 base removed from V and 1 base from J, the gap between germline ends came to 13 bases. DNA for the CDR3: TGTGCCAGCAGCTTAGCGTGGGGAGCAACGAACACTGAAGCTTTCTTT. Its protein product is CASSLAWGATNTEAFF.

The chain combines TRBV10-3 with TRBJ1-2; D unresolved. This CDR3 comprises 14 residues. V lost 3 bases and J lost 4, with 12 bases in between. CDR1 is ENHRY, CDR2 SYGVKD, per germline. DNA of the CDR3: TGTGCCATCAGTGAAGGCGGCTGGGGCTATGGCTACACCTTC. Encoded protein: CAISEGGWGYGYTF.

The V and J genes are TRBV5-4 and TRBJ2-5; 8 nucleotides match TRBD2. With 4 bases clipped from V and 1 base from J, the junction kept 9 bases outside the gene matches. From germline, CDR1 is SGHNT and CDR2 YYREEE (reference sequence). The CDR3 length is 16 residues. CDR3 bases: TGTGCCAGCAGCCATTCCGCCAGCGGGAGCCAAGAGACCCAGTACTTC. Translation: CASSHSASGSQETQYF.

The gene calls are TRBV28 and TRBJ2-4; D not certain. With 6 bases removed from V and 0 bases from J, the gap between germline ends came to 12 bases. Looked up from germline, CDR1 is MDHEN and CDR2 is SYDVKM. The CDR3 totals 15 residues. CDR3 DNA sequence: TGTGCCAGCAGCGCTGAAGGGATAGCCAAAAACATTCAGTACTTC. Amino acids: CASSAEGIAKNIQYF.

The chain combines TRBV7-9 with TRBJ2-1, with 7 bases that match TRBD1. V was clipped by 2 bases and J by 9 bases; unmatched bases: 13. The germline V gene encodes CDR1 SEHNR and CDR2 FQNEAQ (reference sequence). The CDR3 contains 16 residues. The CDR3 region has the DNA TGTGCCAGCAGCTTAACCAGGACAGGTGGTAGGAGTGAGCAGTTCTTC. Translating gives CASSLTRTGGRSEQFF.

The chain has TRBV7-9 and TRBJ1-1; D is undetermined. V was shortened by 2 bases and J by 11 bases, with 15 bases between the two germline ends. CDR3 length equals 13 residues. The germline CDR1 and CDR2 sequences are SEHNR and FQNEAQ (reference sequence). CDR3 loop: CASSLSAGSWAFF. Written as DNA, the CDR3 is TGTGCCAGCAGCTTAAGCGCAGGTAGCTGGGCTTTCTTT.

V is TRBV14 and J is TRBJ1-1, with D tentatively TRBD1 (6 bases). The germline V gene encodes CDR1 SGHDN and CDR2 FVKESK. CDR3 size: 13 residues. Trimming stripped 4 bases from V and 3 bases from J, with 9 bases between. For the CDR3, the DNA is TGTGCCAGCAGCCCCCACAGGGACACTGAAGCTTTCTTT. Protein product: CASSPHRDTEAFF. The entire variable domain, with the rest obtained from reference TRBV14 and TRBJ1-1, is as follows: EAGVTQFPSHSVIEKGQTVTLRCDPISGHDNLYWYRRVMGKEIKFLLHFVKESKQDESGMPNNRFLAERTGGTYSTLKVQPAELEDSGVYFCASSPHRDTEAFFGQGTRLTVV.

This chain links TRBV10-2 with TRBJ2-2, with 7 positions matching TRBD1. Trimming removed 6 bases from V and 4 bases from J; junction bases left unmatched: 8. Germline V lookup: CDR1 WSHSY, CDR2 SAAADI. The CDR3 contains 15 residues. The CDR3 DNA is TGCGCCAGCAGATTCACAGGGGCGGTCACCGGGGAGCTGTTTTTT. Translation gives CASRFTGAVTGELFF.

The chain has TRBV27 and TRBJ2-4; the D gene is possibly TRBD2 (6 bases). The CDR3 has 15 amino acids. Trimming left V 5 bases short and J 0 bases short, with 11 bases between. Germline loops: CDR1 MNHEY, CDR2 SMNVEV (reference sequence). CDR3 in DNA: TGTGCCAGCAGTCCGCAACTAGCAGCCAAAAACATTCAGTACTTC. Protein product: CASSPQLAAKNIQYF.

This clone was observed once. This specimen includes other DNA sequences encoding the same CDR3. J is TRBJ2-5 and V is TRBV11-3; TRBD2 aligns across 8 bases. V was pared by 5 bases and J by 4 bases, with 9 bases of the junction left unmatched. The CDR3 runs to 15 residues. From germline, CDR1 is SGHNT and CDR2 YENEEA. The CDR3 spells CASSPRGGSGETQYF. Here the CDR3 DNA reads TGTGCCAGCAGCCCCCGCGGGGGGTCAGGAGAGACCCAGTACTTC.

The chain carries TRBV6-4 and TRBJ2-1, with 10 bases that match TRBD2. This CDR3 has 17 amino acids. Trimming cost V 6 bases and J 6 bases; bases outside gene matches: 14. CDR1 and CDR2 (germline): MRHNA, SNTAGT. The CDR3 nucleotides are TGTGCCAGCAGCACCCCAGTTCCACTAGCGGGACTCAATGAGCAGTTCTTC. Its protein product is CASSTPVPLAGLNEQFF.

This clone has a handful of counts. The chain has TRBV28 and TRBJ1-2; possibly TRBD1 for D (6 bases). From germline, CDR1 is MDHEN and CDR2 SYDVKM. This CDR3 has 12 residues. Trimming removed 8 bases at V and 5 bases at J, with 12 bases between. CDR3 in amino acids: CASGRGSYGYTF. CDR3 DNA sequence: TGTGCCAGCGGCAGGGGAAGTTATGGCTACACCTTC.

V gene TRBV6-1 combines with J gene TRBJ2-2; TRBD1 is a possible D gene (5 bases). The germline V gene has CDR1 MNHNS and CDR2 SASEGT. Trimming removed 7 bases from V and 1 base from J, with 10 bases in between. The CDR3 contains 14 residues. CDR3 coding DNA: TGTGCCAGCACATTAACAGGGAACACCGGGGAGCTGTTTTTT. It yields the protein CASTLTGNTGELFF.